Presented here are 2 T cell receptor beta chains from one specimen sequenced in a study of shared clonotypes between healthy human individuals. This table comes from immunoSEQ multiplex PCR, and its TCRdb copy is limited to in-frame clones, with some not included. The top ten hold roughly 0.62% of the sample, which has 900,000 to 1,200,000 clones, roughly 74% seen once. Sequenced material: memory CD4+ T cells from PBMCs. Subset meaning: CD45RA-negative fraction. Source of these receptors: a man between 18 and 29 years old in good health. Some clones in this sample may be carry-over from other donors' samples.

V and J are TRBV6-1 and TRBJ2-1; the D is unclear. V was shortened by 11 bases and J by 0 bases, with 5 bases between the two germline ends. The CDR3 has 11 residues. Germline V CDR1 and CDR2: MNHNS, SASEGT. CDR3 coding DNA: TGTGCCTGTAGCTCCTACAATGAGCAGTTCTTC. Its protein product is CACSSYNEQFF.

The J gene is TRBJ2-1, the V gene TRBV28; D gene ambiguous. The germline V and J ends were trimmed by 1 base and 0 bases, with 19 bases remaining between them. CDR1 and CDR2 (germline): MDHEN, SYDVKM. This CDR3 is 19 amino acids long. The CDR3 DNA reads as TGTGCCAGCAGTTTATTCGGTCCCTCCACATCTTACTCCTACAATGAGCAGTTCTTC. It specifies CASSLFGPSTSYSYNEQFF.